This note documents a single TCR beta chain sequence. Its antigen is currently not known. Qualities for individual bases were not recorded, and no much larger clone is one base off. The hyperthyroidism patients were between 18 and 65 years old and newly diagnosed, with a disease duration of less than 2 months. Exclusion was applied to patients with uncontrolled infections, other autoimmune diseases, pregnancy or lactation. Diagnoses were based on clinical symptoms, serum thyroxine and TRAb, thyroid ultrasound and orbital computed tomography. Blood from progressor patients was drawn when they were first diagnosed with hyperthyroidism, before any ophthalmopathy symptoms appeared. Ficoll-Paque density gradient centrifugation was used to isolate PBMCs from 8 to 10 ml of fresh peripheral blood. Progressor patients were initially diagnosed with Graves' hyperthyroidism and developed ophthalmopathy during follow-up. Total RNA was extracted with Trizol reagent, and quality was checked on an Agilent 2100 Bioanalyzer.

V and J lose 9 bases and 7 bases, and a span of 13 bases separates them. From the cysteine up to the phenylalanine, the CDR3 has a length of 12 residues. The read is trimmed to its CDR3 DNA, 36 bases read in frame from base 1. The data are from a study of T cells in Graves' hyperthyroidism and ophthalmopathy (dated by TCRdb to between 2019 and 2020). Context from the whole study: Peripheral blood was collected at initial diagnosis, before any treatment. A discovery cohort of about 100 patients, approximately 45 with Graves' ophthalmopathy and about 58 with stable Graves' hyperthyroidism, was used to find distinguishing TCR V-J signatures. Whether ophthalmopathy could be predicted prospectively was tested in an independent validation cohort made up of roughly 20 hyperthyroidism patients plus 17 patients who later progressed to ophthalmopathy. For training and testing, the 100 or so patients in the discovery cohort were randomly divided in a 7:3 ratio. The study also compared thyroid tissue and blood T-cell repertoires from about six Graves' hyperthyroidism patients. After sampling, hyperthyroidism patients received methimazole starting at 30 mg daily, and ophthalmopathy patients received high-dose intravenous methylprednisolone. The paper describes TCR Vbeta CDR3 sequencing of fewer than 150 peripheral blood samples, made up of 43 ophthalmopathy patients, some 80 hyperthyroidism patients and 17 progressor patients.

Overall results and qualifications from the work: In cross-validation, a model built on a 13 V-J signature told ophthalmopathy apart from stable hyperthyroidism with about 90% sensitivity and around 83% specificity, and in testing the same model reached 80%/75%. Most expanded thyroid clonotypes (frequency above 0.001) were also found in blood, which suggests that blood repertoires may mirror thyroid immune responses. Sample size was not statistically predetermined, and blinding of investigators to group allocation was not performed. In validation, the model predicted progression to ophthalmopathy with approximately 69% sensitivity and around 72% specificity, a median of 6.5 months before onset.

The TCR beta CDR3 regions were amplified from the RNA transcripts. A first-round RT-PCR of the TCR CDR3 used the HTBI primer set with the Qiagen OneStep RT-PCR kit. Libraries were constructed in a second round of multiplex PCR, after which size selection and purification were performed. Libraries were sequenced paired-end with 100 bp reads on an Illumina HiSeq2000. Per the authors' processing: SOAPnuke was used to process the raw data, removing reads that contained adapters or uncalled bases, had a mean Phred below 15, or lacked an exact match to the constant primer or identifier. COPE v1.2.5 was used to merge the high-quality paired reads, and each unique nucleotide sequence was defined as a clonotype. MiTCR v1.1 was used to align the clonotypes against IMGT TRBV, TRBD and TRBJ reference segments. The analysis included only V-J combinations with a frequency above 0.0001, which together covered 98% to 99.2% of the repertoires. A TCS score was defined as the ratio between F50 (clonal expansion) and ExV (chaos), using BLOSUM62-based TCRdist between CDR3 peptides within each V-J. Welch's t-statistics and random forest reduced some 510 V-J features to under 15, which were used in a naive Bayes classifier (R e1071). TCRdb trimmed public reads at Q25 via fastp, called clones via MiXCR and kept in-frame beta chains. CDR3 protein sequences are deduplicated, and each keeps its most common genes and DNA. TCRdb's processing, not the authors', yielded these V and J calls. For this sample there are 250,000 to 300,000 distinct CDR3 sequences; about an eighth appear just once. The top ten clones comprise 7.8% of the sample.

This TCR derives from a woman in her twenties or thirties with Graves' hyperthyroidism that later progressed to Graves' ophthalmopathy. The chain joins TRBV12-3 or TRBV12-4 to TRBJ1-3; the D gene is perhaps TRBD1, from 5 matching bases. Sequences were obtained from blood. The bases are TGTGCCAGTGGGGGGGGTGGGAACACCATATATTTT. Translated, it reads CASGGGGNTIYF.